This T cell receptor (beta chain) was sequenced during a study of blood T cells in healthy people across ages. Study-wide points: Diversity estimated from one million T cells was considered an underestimate. Per-million-T-cell TCR beta diversity fell roughly linearly with age.

Germline V lookup: CDR1 DFQATT, CDR2 SNEGSKA (reference sequence). This CDR3 is built from 16 residues. V was trimmed by 0 bases and J by 0 bases, leaving 15 bases between them. This clonotype has ten or more counts. The antigen is unknown. Primers used in a second PCR of about 6 to 11 cycles were a sample-barcoded 5' primer and a J-beta primer mix. TCRdb passed the 5' RACE reads through MiXCR, listing each CDR3 protein once. This table holds 1.5 million to 2 million distinct CDR3 sequences, 34% found once. Healthy Russian Caucasian donors spanned ages roughly 6 to 90 years. The TCR was taken from a woman in her twenties or thirties in good health. Sequenced sample: blood. This chain connects TRBV20-1 to TRBJ2-7; D is perhaps TRBD2 (6 bases). This chain's CDR3 is CSARDLLAFSSYEQYF. In DNA, the CDR3 is TGCAGTGCTAGAGATCTACTAGCCTTCAGCTCCTACGAGCAGTACTTC.